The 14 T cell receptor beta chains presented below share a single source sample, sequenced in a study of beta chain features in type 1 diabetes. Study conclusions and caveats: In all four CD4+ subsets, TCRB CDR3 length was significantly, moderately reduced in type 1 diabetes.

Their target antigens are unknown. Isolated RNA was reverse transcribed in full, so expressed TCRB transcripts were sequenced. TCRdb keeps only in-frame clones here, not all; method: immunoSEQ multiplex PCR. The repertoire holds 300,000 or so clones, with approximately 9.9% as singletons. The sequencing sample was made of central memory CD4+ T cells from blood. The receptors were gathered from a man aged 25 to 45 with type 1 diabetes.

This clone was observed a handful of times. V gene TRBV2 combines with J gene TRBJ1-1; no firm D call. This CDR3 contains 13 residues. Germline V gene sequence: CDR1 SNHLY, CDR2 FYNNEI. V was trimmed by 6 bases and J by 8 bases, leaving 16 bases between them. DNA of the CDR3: TGTGCCAGCAGCGTCCGGCTGGACCTGGAAGCTTTCTTT. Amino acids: CASSVRLDLEAFF.

The CDR3 nucleotides read TGTGCCAGCATTTCCCAGGGGGCTGGATCACCCCTCCACTTT. As protein: CASISQGAGSPLHF. The chain recombines TRBV5-6 with TRBJ1-6; 8 bases map to TRBD1. The CDR3 has 14 residues. Germline values: CDR1 SGHDT, CDR2 YYEEEE. V shed 6 bases and J 10 bases; nucleotides not matched to a gene: 9.

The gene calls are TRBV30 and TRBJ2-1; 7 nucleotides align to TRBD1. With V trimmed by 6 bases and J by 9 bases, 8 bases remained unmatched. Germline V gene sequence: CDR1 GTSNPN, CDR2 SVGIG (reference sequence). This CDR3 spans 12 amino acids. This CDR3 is CACRRGGSEQFF. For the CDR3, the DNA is TGTGCCTGCCGACGAGGGGGCTCTGAGCAGTTCTTC.

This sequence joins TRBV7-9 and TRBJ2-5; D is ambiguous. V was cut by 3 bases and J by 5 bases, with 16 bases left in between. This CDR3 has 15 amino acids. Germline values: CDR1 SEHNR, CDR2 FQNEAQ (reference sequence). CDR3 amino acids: CASSLSDQFWETQYF. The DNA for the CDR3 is TGTGCCAGCAGCTTGTCAGACCAATTTTGGGAGACCCAGTACTTC.

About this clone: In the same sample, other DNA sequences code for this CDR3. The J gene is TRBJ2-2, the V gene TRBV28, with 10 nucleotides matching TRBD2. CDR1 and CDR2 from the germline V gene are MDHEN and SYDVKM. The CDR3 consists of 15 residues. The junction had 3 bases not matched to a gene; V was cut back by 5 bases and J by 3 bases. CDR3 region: CASSPGLAHTGELFF. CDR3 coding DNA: TGTGCCAGCAGTCCGGGACTAGCGCACACCGGGGAGCTGTTTTTT.

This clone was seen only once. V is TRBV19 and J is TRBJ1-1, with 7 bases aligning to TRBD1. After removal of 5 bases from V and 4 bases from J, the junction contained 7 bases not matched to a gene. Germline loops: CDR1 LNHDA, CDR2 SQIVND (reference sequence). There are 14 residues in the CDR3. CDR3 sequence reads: CASSLRQGSTEAFF. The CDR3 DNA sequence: TGTGCCAGTAGTCTTAGACAGGGAAGCACTGAAGCTTTCTTT.

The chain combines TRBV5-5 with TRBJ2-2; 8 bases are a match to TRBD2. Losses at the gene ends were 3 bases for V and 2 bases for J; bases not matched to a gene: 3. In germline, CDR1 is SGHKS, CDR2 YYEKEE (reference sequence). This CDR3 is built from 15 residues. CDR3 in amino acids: CASSSGTSNTGELFF. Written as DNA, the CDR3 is TGTGCCAGCAGCTCCGGGACTAGTAACACCGGGGAGCTGTTTTTT.

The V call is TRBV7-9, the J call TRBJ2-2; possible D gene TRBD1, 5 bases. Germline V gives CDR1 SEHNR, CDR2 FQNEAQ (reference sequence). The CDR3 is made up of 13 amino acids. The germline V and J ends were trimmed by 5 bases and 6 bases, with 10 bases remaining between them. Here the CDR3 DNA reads TGTGCCAGCAGCCCAGGGTACTCCGGGGAGCTGTTTTTT. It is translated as CASSPGYSGELFF.

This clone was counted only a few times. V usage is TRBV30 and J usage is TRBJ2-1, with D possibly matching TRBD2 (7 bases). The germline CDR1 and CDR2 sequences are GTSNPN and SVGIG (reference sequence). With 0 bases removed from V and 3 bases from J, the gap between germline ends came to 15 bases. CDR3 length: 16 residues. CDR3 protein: CAWSVPGGALYNEQFF. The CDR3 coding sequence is TGTGCCTGGAGTGTACCTGGGGGGGCCCTCTACAATGAGCAGTTCTTC. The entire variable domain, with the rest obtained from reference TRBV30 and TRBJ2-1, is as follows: SQTIHQWPATLVQPVGSPLSLECTVEGTSNPNLYWYRQAAGRGLQLLFYSVGIGQISSEVPQNLSASRPQDRQFILSSKKLLLSDSGFYLCAWSVPGGALYNEQFFGPGTRLTVL.

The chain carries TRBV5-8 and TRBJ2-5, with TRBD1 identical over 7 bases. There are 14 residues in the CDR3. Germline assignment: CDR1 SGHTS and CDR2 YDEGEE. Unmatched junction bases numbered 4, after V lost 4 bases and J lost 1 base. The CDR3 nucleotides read TGTGCCAGCAGCCGGGACAGCCTCCAAGAGACCCAGTACTTC. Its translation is CASSRDSLQETQYF.

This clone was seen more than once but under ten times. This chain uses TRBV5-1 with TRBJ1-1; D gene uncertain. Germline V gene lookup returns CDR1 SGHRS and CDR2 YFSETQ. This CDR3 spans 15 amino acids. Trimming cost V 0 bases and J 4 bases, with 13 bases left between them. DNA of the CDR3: TGCGCCAGCAGCTTGGCCGTCGGAGGAGGCACTGAAGCTTTCTTT. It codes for CASSLAVGGGTEAFF.

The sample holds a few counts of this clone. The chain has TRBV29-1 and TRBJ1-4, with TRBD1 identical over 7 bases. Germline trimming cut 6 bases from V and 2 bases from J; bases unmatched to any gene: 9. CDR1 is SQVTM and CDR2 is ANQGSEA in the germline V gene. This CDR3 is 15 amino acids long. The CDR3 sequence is CSVTKTGSTNEKLFF. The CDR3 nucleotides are TGCAGCGTCACAAAGACAGGGTCCACTAATGAAAAACTGTTTTTT.

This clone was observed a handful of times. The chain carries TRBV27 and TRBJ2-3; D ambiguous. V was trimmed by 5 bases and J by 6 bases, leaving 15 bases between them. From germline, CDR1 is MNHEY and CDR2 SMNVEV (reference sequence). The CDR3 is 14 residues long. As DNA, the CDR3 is TGTGCCAGCAGTCCCGATGGACGGGCGGATACGCAGTATTTT. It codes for CASSPDGRADTQYF.

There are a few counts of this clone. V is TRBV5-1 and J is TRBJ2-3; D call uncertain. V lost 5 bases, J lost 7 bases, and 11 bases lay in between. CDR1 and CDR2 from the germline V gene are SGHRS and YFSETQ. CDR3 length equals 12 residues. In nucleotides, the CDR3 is TGCGCCAGCAGTCGACTCGCGAATACGCAGTATTTT. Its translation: CASSRLANTQYF.